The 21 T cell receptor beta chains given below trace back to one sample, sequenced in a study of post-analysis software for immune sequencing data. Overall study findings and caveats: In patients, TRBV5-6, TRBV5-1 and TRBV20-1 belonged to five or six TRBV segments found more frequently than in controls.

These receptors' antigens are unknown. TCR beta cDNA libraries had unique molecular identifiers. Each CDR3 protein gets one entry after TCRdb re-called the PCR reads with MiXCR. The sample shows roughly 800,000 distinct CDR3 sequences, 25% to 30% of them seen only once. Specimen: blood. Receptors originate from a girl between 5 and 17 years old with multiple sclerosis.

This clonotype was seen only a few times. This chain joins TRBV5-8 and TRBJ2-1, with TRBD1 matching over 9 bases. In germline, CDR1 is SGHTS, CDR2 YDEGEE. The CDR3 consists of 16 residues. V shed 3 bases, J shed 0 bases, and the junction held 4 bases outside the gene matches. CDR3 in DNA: TGTGCCAGCAGCTGGACAGGGGACCGCTCCTACAATGAGCAGTTCTTC. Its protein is CASSWTGDRSYNEQFF.

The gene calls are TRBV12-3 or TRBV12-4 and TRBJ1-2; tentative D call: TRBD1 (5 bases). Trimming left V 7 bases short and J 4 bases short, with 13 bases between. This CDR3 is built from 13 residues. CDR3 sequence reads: CASTSPGCYGYTF. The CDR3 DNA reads TGTGCCAGCACTTCTCCAGGGTGCTATGGCTACACCTTC.

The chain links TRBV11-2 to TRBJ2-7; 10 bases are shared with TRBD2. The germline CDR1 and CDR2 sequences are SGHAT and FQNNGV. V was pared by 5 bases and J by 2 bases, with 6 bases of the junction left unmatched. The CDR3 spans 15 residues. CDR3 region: CASSDAGTSAYEQYF. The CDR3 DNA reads TGTGCCAGCAGCGATGCCGGGACTAGCGCCTACGAGCAGTACTTC.

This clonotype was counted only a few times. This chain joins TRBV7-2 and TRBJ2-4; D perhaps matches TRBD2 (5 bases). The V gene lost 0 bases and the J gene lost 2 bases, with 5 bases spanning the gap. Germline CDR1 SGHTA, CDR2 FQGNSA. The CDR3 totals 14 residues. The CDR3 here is CASSLAGTKNIQYF. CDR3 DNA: TGTGCCAGCAGCTTAGCCGGGACCAAAAACATTCAGTACTTC.

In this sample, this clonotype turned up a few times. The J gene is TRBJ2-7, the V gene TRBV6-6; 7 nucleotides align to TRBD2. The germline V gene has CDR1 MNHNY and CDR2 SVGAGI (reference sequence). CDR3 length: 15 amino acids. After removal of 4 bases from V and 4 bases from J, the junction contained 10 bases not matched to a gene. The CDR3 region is CASSSQPYGGYEQYF. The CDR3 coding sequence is TGTGCCAGCAGTTCACAACCCTACGGGGGGTACGAGCAGTACTTC.

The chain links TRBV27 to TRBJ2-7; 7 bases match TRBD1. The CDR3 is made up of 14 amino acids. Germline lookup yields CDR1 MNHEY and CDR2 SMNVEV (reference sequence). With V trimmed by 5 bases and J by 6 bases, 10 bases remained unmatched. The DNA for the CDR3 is TGTGCCAGCAGTAAGACAGGGTCTTGCCGCGAGCAGTACTTC. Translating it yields CASSKTGSCREQYF.

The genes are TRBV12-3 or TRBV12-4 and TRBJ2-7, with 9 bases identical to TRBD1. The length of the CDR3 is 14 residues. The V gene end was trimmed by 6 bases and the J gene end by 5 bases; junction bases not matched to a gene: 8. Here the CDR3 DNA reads TGTGCCAGCAGCCGAGGACAGGGGAGGGACGAGCAGTACTTC. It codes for CASSRGQGRDEQYF.

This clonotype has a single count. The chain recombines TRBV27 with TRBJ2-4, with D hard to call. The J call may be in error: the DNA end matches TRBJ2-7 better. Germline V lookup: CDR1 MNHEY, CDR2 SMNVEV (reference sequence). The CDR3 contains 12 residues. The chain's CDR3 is CASGPPPYEQYF. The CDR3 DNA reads TGTGCCAGCGGGCCTCCCCCCTACGAGCAGTACTTC.

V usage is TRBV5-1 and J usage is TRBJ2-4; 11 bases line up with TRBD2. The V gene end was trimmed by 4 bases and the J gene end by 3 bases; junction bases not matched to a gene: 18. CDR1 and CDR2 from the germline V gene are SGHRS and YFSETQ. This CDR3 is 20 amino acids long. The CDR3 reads CASSPRDAPGTSGHKNIQYF. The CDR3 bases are TGCGCCAGCAGCCCCCGGGACGCGCCCGGGACTAGCGGACACAAAAACATTCAGTACTTC.

CDR3 DNA: TGTGCCAGCAGTAAGGCTCTCCAAATAGCCTACGAGCAGTACTTC. This translates into CASSKALQIAYEQYF. This rearrangement joins TRBV6-2 or TRBV6-3 to TRBJ2-7, with unresolved D. V was shortened by 5 bases and J by 2 bases, with 16 bases between the two germline ends. The CDR3 has 15 residues. The germline CDR1 and CDR2 sequences are MNHEY and SVGEGT.

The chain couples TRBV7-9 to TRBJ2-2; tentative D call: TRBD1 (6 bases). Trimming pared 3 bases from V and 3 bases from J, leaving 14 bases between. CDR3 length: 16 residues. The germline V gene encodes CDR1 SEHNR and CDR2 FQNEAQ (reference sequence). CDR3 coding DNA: TGTGCCAGCAGCTTTCGTGGGACACCATACACCGGGGAGCTGTTTTTT. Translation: CASSFRGTPYTGELFF. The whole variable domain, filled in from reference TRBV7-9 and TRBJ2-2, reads DTGVSQNPRHKITKRGQNVTFRCDPISEHNRLYWYRQTLGQGPEFLTYFQNEAQLEKSRLLSDRFSAERPKGSFSTLEIQRTEQGDSAMYLCASSFRGTPYTGELFFGEGSRLTVL.

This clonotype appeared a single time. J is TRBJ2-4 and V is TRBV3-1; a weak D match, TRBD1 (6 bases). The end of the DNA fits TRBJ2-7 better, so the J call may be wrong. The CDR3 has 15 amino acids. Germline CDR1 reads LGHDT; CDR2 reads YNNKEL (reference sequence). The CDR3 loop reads CASSQLTGPIYEQYF. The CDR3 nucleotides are TGTGCCAGCAGCCAACTCACAGGGCCCATCTACGAGCAGTACTTC.

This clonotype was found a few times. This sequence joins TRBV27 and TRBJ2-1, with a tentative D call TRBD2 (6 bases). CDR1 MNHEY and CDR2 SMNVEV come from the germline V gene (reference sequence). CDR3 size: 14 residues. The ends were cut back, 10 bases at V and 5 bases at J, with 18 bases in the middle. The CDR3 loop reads CATLGVTGDNEQFF. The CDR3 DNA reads TGTGCCACCTTGGGGGTTACGGGGGACAATGAGCAGTTCTTC.

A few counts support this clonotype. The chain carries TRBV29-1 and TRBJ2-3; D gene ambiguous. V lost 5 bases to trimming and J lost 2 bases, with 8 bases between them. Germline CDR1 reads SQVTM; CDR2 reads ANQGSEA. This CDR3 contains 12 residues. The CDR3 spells CSVIQYTDTQYF. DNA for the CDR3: TGCAGCGTTATTCAGTACACAGATACGCAGTATTTT.

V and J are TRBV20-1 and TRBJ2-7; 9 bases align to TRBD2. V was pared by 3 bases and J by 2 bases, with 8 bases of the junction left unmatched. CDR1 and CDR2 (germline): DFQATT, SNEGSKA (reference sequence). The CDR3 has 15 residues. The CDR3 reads CSASTGSGSPYEQYF. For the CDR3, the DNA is TGCAGTGCTAGTACAGGTAGCGGGAGTCCCTACGAGCAGTACTTC.

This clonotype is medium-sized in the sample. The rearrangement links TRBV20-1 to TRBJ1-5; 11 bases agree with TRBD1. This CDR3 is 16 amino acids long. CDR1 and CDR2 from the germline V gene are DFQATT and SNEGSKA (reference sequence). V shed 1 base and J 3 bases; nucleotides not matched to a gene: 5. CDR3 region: CSARVGTGGINQPQHF. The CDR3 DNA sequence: TGCAGTGCTAGAGTTGGGACAGGGGGTATCAATCAGCCCCAGCATTTT.

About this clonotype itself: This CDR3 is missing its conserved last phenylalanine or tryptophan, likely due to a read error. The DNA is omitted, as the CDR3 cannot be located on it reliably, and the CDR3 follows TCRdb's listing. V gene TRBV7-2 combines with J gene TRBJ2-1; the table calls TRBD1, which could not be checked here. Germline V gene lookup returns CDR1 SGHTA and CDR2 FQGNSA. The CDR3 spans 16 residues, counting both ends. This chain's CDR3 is CASSHMTGAEVHERFS.

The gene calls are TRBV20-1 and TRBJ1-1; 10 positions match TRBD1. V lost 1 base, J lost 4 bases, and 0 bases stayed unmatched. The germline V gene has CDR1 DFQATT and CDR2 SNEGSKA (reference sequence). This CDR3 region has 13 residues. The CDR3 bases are TGCAGTGCTAGAGGGACAGGGGGCACTGAAGCTTTCTTT. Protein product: CSARGTGGTEAFF.

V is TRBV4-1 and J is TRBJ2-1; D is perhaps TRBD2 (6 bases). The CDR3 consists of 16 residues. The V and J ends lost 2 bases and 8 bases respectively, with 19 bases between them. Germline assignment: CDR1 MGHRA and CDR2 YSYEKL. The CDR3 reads CASSQRIAESGDEQFF. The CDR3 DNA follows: TGCGCCAGCAGCCAACGGATAGCGGAGTCCGGGGATGAGCAGTTCTTC.

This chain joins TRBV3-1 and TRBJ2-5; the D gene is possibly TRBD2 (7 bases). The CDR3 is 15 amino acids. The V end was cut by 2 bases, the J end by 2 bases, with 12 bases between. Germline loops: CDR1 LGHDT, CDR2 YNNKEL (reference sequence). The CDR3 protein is CASSQRGGLQETQYF. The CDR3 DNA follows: TGTGCCAGCAGCCAAAGGGGGGGATTGCAAGAGACCCAGTACTTC.

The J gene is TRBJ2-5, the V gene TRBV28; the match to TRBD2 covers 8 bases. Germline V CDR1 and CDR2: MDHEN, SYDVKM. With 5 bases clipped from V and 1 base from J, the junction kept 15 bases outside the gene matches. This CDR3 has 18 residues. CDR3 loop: CASSPPLGWRGVQETQYF. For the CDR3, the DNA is TGTGCCAGCAGTCCGCCCCTCGGTTGGCGGGGGGTCCAAGAGACCCAGTACTTC.